Shown below are 21 T cell receptor beta chains from a single sample sequenced in a study of shared clonotypes between healthy human individuals. Repertoires were generated with immunoSEQ multiplex PCR, while TCRdb's copy carries only in-frame clones and drops some. The sample has over a million clones; about 84% are singletons. Sequencing input: memory CD4+ T cells from PBMCs. Subset given: CD45RA-negative fraction. Receptor source: a man in his late teens or twenties in good health. Some clones in this sample may be carry-over from other donors' samples.

The chain recombines TRBV27 with TRBJ1-2; D is unclear. V shed 2 bases and J shed 0 bases, with 10 bases lying between them. The germline V gene encodes CDR1 MNHEY and CDR2 SMNVEV (reference sequence). The CDR3 loop spans 15 amino acids. CDR3 residues: CASSLPRQANYGYTF. The CDR3 DNA is TGTGCCAGCAGTTTACCGAGGCAGGCTAACTATGGCTACACCTTC.

The sample holds one count of this clone. The chain recombines TRBV6-1 with TRBJ1-5; TRBD1 is a possible D gene (6 bases). The V gene lost 1 base and the J gene lost 0 bases, with 16 bases spanning the gap. The germline V gene encodes CDR1 MNHNS and CDR2 SASEGT. The CDR3 covers 18 residues. The CDR3 reads CASSEEVGGPYSNQPQHF. In nucleotides, the CDR3 is TGTGCCAGCAGTGAAGAGGTGGGGGGCCCTTATAGCAATCAGCCCCAGCATTTT.

Written as DNA, the CDR3 is TGCGCCAGCAGTGAGTCGGTATATAACTCGAACACCGGGGAGCTGTTTTTT. Its translation: CASSESVYNSNTGELFF. V is TRBV10-1 and J is TRBJ2-2; D remains ambiguous. The V end was cut by 0 bases, the J end by 0 bases, with 11 bases between. CDR1 is WNHNN and CDR2 is SYGVQD in the germline V gene (reference sequence). The length of the CDR3 is 17 residues.

The genes are TRBV4-2 and TRBJ2-7; D not resolved. The CDR3 extends over 13 amino acids. CDR1 and CDR2 (germline): LGHNA, YNFKEQ. Trimming shortened V by 0 bases and J by 2 bases, and 5 bases separated the two germline ends. This chain's CDR3 is CASSQDLTYEQYF. The DNA of the CDR3 is TGTGCCAGCAGCCAAGACCTCACCTACGAGCAGTACTTC.

The chain couples TRBV18 to TRBJ2-3; no definite D call. The CDR3 has 13 residues. In germline, CDR1 is KGHSH, CDR2 LQKENI. The ends were cut back, 2 bases at V and 5 bases at J, with 8 bases in the middle. The CDR3 region has the DNA TGTGCCAGCTCACCAAGTTTAGTAGATACGCAGTATTTT. Protein: CASSPSLVDTQYF.

The chain links TRBV28 to TRBJ2-1; D is unclear. From germline, CDR1 is MDHEN and CDR2 SYDVKM. The CDR3 has 13 amino acids. Trimming stripped 7 bases from V and 0 bases from J, with 7 bases between. The CDR3 DNA sequence: TGTGCCAGCACGTCAAGCTCCTACAATGAGCAGTTCTTC. Translation: CASTSSSYNEQFF.

The chain couples TRBV28 to TRBJ2-2; 9 bases line up with TRBD2. CDR1 is MDHEN and CDR2 is SYDVKM in the germline V gene. V was clipped by 1 base and J by 0 bases; unmatched bases: 0. CDR3 length: 16 amino acids. CDR3 sequence (DNA): TGTGCCAGCAGTTTATCTAGCGGGACGAACACCGGGGAGCTGTTTTTT. This gives the protein CASSLSSGTNTGELFF.

As concerns this clone: Other DNA sequences in this specimen translate into the identical CDR3. The chain is built from TRBV28 and TRBJ2-7; perhaps D is TRBD1 or TRBD2 (6 bases each). Germline V CDR1 and CDR2: MDHEN, SYDVKM. CDR3 length: 19 amino acids. The V and J ends lost 2 bases and 2 bases respectively, with 25 bases between them. The CDR3 DNA reads as TGTGCCAGCAGTTTACCCGGGACCGGGGGCTACGGAACCCCCTACGAGCAGTACTTC. Encoded protein: CASSLPGTGGYGTPYEQYF.

This clone turned up a few times. The chain uses TRBV7-6 and TRBJ1-3; a weak D match, TRBD1 (6 bases). CDR3 size: 17 residues. Germline assignment: CDR1 SGHVS and CDR2 FNYEAQ. V was clipped by 2 bases and J by 0 bases, with 14 bases between them. The CDR3 spells CASSLRTGTFSGNTIYF. CDR3 bases: TGTGCCAGCAGCTTAAGAACCGGGACATTCTCTGGAAACACCATATATTTT.

This clone has only one observation. At the DNA level, this CDR3 is encoded by other sequences in the same sample as well. This chain links TRBV14 with TRBJ2-3; D is perhaps TRBD2 (6 bases). The CDR3 is 13 amino acids. The germline V and J ends were trimmed by 4 bases and 3 bases, with 8 bases remaining between them. Germline V CDR1 and CDR2: SGHDN, FVKESK. The CDR3: CASSRDLTDTQYF. Written as DNA, the CDR3 is TGTGCCAGCAGCCGGGACTTAACAGATACGCAGTATTTT.

V and J are TRBV29-1 and TRBJ1-2; TRBD1 matches at 9 bases. The CDR3 covers 11 residues. CDR1 SQVTM and CDR2 ANQGSEA come from the germline V gene. The V gene end was trimmed by 5 bases and the J gene end by 6 bases; junction bases not matched to a gene: 1. The CDR3 DNA reads as TGCAGCGTTTGGGACAGGGATGGCTACACCTTC. This encodes CSVWDRDGYTF.

This clone was seen only a few times. This rearrangement joins TRBV5-1 to TRBJ1-2; 8 bases match TRBD1. Germline V gene lookup returns CDR1 SGHRS and CDR2 YFSETQ. The CDR3 covers 14 residues. V was pared by 3 bases and J by 8 bases, with 9 bases of the junction left unmatched. CDR3 protein: CASSSGQETGGYTF. DNA of the CDR3: TGCGCCAGCAGCTCGGGACAGGAGACCGGAGGCTACACCTTC.

J is TRBJ1-5 and V is TRBV5-1; 7 bases fit TRBD1. CDR3 size: 15 residues. V gave up 5 bases and J gave up 4 bases; unmatched junction bases: 9. Per germline, CDR1 SGHRS and CDR2 YFSETQ. The CDR3 DNA follows: TGCGCCAGCAGGACCGGGACAGCCGCGAATCAGCCCCAGCATTTT. Translated, it gives CASRTGTAANQPQHF.

The J gene is TRBJ2-2, the V gene TRBV5-4; 7 positions match TRBD2. After removal of 2 bases from V and 1 base from J, the junction contained 11 bases not matched to a gene. Germline V CDR1 and CDR2: SGHNT, YYREEE (reference sequence). The CDR3 contains 18 residues. The CDR3 DNA is TGTGCCAGCAGCTTCCCTCGTGCATGGGGGGGGAACACCGGGGAGCTGTTTTTT. It specifies CASSFPRAWGGNTGELFF.

The chain employs TRBV6-1 and TRBJ2-5; TRBD1 is a possible D gene (5 bases). Germline V gives CDR1 MNHNS, CDR2 SASEGT. V dropped 4 bases and J dropped 2 bases, with 14 bases sitting between them. The CDR3 length is 15 residues. DNA for the CDR3: TGTGCCAGCAGTGTGTCTGGACACCTACAAGAGACCCAGTACTTC. It codes for CASSVSGHLQETQYF.

V and J are TRBV28 and TRBJ2-1; 14 bases fit TRBD2. Germline loops: CDR1 MDHEN, CDR2 SYDVKM. V dropped 5 bases and J dropped 9; count of bases not matched to a gene: 6. This CDR3 has 15 residues. CDR3 sequence reads: CASSRGTSGSPEQFF. The CDR3 DNA reads as TGTGCCAGCAGTCGCGGGACTAGCGGGAGCCCTGAGCAGTTCTTC.

The chain is built from TRBV19 and TRBJ2-2; possible D gene TRBD2, 7 bases. Deletions cut 5 bases from V and 6 bases from J, with 10 bases between. Germline CDR1 reads LNHDA; CDR2 reads SQIVND (reference sequence). This CDR3 comprises 13 residues. The CDR3 region is CASSQGRAGELFF. Written as DNA, the CDR3 is TGTGCCAGTAGTCAGGGGAGGGCCGGGGAGCTGTTTTTT.

V usage is TRBV20-1 and J usage is TRBJ1-2; no clear D gene. V gave up 4 bases and J gave up 8 bases, with 8 bases separating them. The germline V gene has CDR1 DFQATT and CDR2 SNEGSKA (reference sequence). The CDR3 is made up of 10 amino acids. As DNA, the CDR3 is TGCAGTGCTATCGTAGGGGGCTACACCTTC. Translated: CSAIVGGYTF.

This clone was recorded once. This chain uses TRBV10-3 with TRBJ2-3, with 10 bases that match TRBD1. Germline CDR1 is ENHRY and CDR2 is SYGVKD. The CDR3 is 17 residues long. The V segment lost 0 bases and the J segment 5 bases; nucleotides outside the gene matches: 8. CDR3 nucleotide sequence: TGTGCCATCAGTGAGTCAGTAGTGGACAGGGGGATAGATACGCAGTATTTT. As protein: CAISESVVDRGIDTQYF.

The chain has TRBV7-3 and TRBJ2-3, with D possibly being TRBD1 or TRBD2 (6 bases each). V was clipped by 2 bases and J by 4 bases, with 16 bases between them. CDR1 is SGHTA and CDR2 is FQGTGA in the germline V gene. CDR3 length equals 16 residues. The CDR3 DNA follows: TGTGCCAGCAGCTTAGGGGGGCCCAGGCTGCCAGATACGCAGTATTTT. Translating it yields CASSLGGPRLPDTQYF.

The count of this clone is one. The rearrangement links TRBV11-2 to TRBJ2-7, with 9 bases that match TRBD2. V lost 1 base and J lost 6; bases outside the gene matches: 7. Per the germline V gene, CDR1 is SGHAT and CDR2 is FQNNGV. The CDR3 consists of 15 residues. For the CDR3, the DNA is TGTGCCAGCAGCTTAGCTGTTAGCGGGAGTATCGAGCAGTACTTC. This gives the protein CASSLAVSGSIEQYF.